These T cell receptor beta chains were read from a single sample in a study of T cells in Graves' hyperthyroidism and ophthalmopathy. TCRdb passed the multiplex PCR reads through MiXCR, listing each CDR3 protein once. Among around 600,000 distinct CDR3 sequences listed, approximately 14% were seen once. Sequencing was carried out using blood. The receptors come from a woman aged 18-29 years with Graves' ophthalmopathy. Both conserved end residues are part of each CDR3. The order of the fields is V gene, J gene, D gene, clone size, CDR3 DNA, CDR3 protein. A D gene is named only where the DNA matches it firmly. Clone size, where shown, is once, few, many, or a class for clones that have expanded.

TRBV18	TRBJ1-2	.	few	TGTGCCAGCTCACCAAGGGACGGGAGCCCGAACTATGGCTACACCTTC	CASSPRDGSPNYGYTF
TRBV19	TRBJ1-5	.	few	TGTGCCAGTAGGTATAGCAATCAGCCCCAGCATTTT	CASRYSNQPQHF
TRBV9	TRBJ2-3	TRBD2	few	TGTGCCAGCAGTCACGGACTAGCGGGAGTAAGAGATACGCAGTATTTT	CASSHGLAGVRDTQYF
TRBV12-3/TRBV12-4	TRBJ2-7	.	many	TGTGCCAGCAGTCGCCTCTACTCCTACGAGCAGTACTTC	CASSRLYSYEQYF
TRBV12-3/TRBV12-4	TRBJ1-3	.	many	TGTGCCAGCAGTTTGCTCACCAGATCAAGGGTGAGAGGAAACACCATATATTTT	CASSLLTRSRVRGNTIYF
TRBV27	TRBJ2-7	.	many	TGTGCCAGCAGTCCCACCCGGGGACCGAACCCCTACGAGCAGTACTTC	CASSPTRGPNPYEQYF
TRBV11-2	TRBJ2-2	TRBD1	many	TGTGCCAGCAGGACCGGGACAGCGAGGACCGGGGAGCTGTTTTTT	CASRTGTARTGELFF
TRBV11-2	TRBJ2-5	.	many	TGTGCCAGCAGCCTCTCAATACGAGAGACCCAGTACTTC	CASSLSIRETQYF
TRBV14	TRBJ2-1	TRBD1	few	TGTGCCAGCAGCCAAGAATCCCCATGGGACAGCTCCTACAATGAGCAGTTCTTC	CASSQESPWDSSYNEQFF
TRBV12-3/TRBV12-4	TRBJ2-1	TRBD2	few	TGTGCCAGCAGTCCCTCGGGAGGGGGGCAGTTCTTC	CASSPSGGGQFF
TRBV19	TRBJ2-1	.	.	TGTGCCAGTAGGCCCATGGCGTACAATGAGCAGTTCTTC	CASRPMAYNEQFF
TRBV20-1	TRBJ2-1	TRBD2	many	TGCAGTGCTGTTCCAACTAGCGGCCCCTACAATGAGCAGTTCTTC	CSAVPTSGPYNEQFF
TRBV9	TRBJ2-1	.	many	TGTGCCAGCAGCGTAGATGGTTCAACCGGGACTTTCCACAATGAGCAGTTCTTC	CASSVDGSTGTFHNEQFF
TRBV3-1	TRBJ2-3	TRBD2	many	TGTGCCAGCAGCCTTTTCGTCCGGGAGGGGACAGATACGCAGTATTTT	CASSLFVREGTDTQYF
TRBV2	TRBJ2-3	TRBD2	many	TGTGCCAGCAGTGAACAAACTAGCGGCACAGATACGCAGTATTTT	CASSEQTSGTDTQYF
TRBV2	TRBJ2-1	TRBD2	many	TGTGCCAGCAGTGATTTTCGGGCGGGAGGCCTCTACAATGAGCAGTTCTTC	CASSDFRAGGLYNEQFF
TRBV30	TRBJ1-2	.	many	TGTGCCTGCGTCGGGCAGGGGAGAAAATATGGCTACACCTTC	CACVGQGRKYGYTF
TRBV27	TRBJ2-5	TRBD1	many	TGTGCCAGCAGTTTATCACGACAGGGAGATCGAGAGACCCAGTACTTC	CASSLSRQGDRETQYF
TRBV5-5	TRBJ2-7	TRBD2	.	TGTGCCAGCAGCACCTCTTTGGGAGGGTCCTACGAGCAGTACTTC	CASSTSLGGSYEQYF
TRBV24-1	TRBJ2-7	TRBD2	.	TGTGCCACCAGTGATTTAGTTGATGGCGGGAGCTCCTACGAGCAGTACTTC	CATSDLVDGGSSYEQYF
TRBV30	TRBJ1-1	.	many	TGTGCCTTCTTTCGGGGGGCTAACACTGAAGCTTTCTTT	CAFFRGANTEAFF
TRBV28	TRBJ1-4	.	.	TGTGCCAGCAGTTCCCCCGGGGGGGCAGCGGGAGAAAAACTGTTTTTT	CASSSPGGAAGEKLFF
TRBV20-1	TRBJ1-6	.	many	TGCAGTGCCCGGTCGACGGGAAGAACGTATAATTCACCCCTCCACTTT	CSARSTGRTYNSPLHF
TRBV30	TRBJ2-4	.	.	TGTGCCTGGAGTGAAGAGTGGACCAAAAACATTCAGTACTTC	CAWSEEWTKNIQYF
TRBV15	TRBJ2-4	.	few	TGTGCCACCAGCAGAGTCAAGAACGGAGCGGGAGCCAAAAACATTCAGTACTTC	CATSRVKNGAGAKNIQYF
TRBV28	TRBJ1-2	TRBD1	many	TGTGCCAGCAGTGACAGGGTTCTTAGCTATGGCTACACCTTC	CASSDRVLSYGYTF
TRBV30	TRBJ2-7	TRBD1	.	TGTGCCTGGAGTTTGACCCGGGACAGGGGTTACGAGCAGTACTTC	CAWSLTRDRGYEQYF